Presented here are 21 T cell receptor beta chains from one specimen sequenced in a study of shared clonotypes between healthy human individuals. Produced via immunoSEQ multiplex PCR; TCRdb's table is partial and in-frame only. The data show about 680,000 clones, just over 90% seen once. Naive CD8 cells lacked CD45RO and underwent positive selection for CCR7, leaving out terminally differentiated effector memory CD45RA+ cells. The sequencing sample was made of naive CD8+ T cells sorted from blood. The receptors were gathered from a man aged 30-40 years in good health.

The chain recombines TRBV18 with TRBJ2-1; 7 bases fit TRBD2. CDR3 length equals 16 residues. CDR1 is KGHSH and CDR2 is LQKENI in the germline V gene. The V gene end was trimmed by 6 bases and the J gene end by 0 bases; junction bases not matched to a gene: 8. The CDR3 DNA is TGTGCCAGCTCGCAACCTAGCGGCGGCTCCTACAATGAGCAGTTCTTC. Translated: CASSQPSGGSYNEQFF.

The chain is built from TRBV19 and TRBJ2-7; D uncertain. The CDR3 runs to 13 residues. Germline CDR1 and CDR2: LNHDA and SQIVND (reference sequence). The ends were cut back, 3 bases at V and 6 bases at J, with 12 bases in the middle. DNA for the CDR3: TGTGCCAGTAGTATCTTGGTCCCCGGCGAGCAGTACTTC. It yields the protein CASSILVPGEQYF.

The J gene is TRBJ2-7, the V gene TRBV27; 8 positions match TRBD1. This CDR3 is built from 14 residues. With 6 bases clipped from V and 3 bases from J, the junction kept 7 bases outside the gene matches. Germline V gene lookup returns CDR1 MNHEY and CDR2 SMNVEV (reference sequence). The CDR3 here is CASSGTGDYYEQYF. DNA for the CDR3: TGTGCCAGCAGCGGGACAGGAGATTACTACGAGCAGTACTTC.

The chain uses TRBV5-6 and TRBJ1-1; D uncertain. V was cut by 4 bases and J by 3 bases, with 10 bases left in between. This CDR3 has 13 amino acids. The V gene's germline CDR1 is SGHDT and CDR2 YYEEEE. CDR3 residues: CASSPDGDTEAFF. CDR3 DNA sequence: TGTGCCAGCAGCCCCGATGGGGACACTGAAGCTTTCTTT.

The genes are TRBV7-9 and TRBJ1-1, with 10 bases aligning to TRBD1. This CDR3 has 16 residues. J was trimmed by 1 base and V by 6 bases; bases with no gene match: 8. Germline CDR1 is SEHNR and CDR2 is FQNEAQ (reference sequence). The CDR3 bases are TGTGCCAGCAGGGAAAGACAGGGGGCAACGAACACTGAAGCTTTCTTT. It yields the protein CASRERQGATNTEAFF. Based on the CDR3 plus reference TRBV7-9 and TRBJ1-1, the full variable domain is DTGVSQNPRHKITKRGQNVTFRCDPISEHNRLYWYRQTLGQGPEFLTYFQNEAQLEKSRLLSDRFSAERPKGSFSTLEIQRTEQGDSAMYLCASRERQGATNTEAFFGQGTRLTVV.

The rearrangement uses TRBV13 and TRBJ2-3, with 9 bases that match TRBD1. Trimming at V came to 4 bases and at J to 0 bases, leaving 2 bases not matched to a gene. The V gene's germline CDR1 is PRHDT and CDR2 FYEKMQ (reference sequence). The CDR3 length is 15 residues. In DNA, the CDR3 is TGTGCCAGCAGCTCGACAGGGGGTAGCACAGATACGCAGTATTTT. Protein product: CASSSTGGSTDTQYF.

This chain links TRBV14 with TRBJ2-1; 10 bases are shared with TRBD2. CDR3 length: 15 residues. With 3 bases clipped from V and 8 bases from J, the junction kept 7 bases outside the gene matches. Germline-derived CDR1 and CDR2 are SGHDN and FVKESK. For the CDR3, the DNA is TGTGCCAGCAGCCAGCAGGGACTAGCGTGGGATGAGCAGTTCTTC. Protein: CASSQQGLAWDEQFF.

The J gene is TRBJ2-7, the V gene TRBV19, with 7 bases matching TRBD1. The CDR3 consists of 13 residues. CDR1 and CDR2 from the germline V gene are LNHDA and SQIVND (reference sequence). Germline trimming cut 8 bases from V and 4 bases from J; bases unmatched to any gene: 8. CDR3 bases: TGTGCCAGTTCAGGGGGTCCTGGTTACGAGCAGTACTTC. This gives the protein CASSGGPGYEQYF. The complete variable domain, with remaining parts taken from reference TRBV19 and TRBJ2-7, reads DGGITQSPKYLFRKEGQNVTLSCEQNLNHDAMYWYRQDPGQGLRLIYYSQIVNDFQKGDIAEGYSVSREKKESFPLTVTSAQKNPTAFYLCASSGGPGYEQYFGPGTRLTVT.

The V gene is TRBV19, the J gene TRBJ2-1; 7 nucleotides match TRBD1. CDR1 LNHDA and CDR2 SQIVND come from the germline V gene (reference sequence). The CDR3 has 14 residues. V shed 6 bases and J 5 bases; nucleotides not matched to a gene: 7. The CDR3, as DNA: TGTGCCAGTAGCTGGGACAGCGGAAACAATGAGCAGTTCTTC. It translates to CASSWDSGNNEQFF.

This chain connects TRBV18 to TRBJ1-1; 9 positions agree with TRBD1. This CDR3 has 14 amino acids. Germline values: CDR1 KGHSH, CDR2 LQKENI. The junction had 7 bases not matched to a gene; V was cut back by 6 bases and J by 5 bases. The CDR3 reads CASSDRGTGTEAFF. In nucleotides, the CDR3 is TGTGCCAGCTCCGACAGGGGGACGGGGACTGAAGCTTTCTTT.

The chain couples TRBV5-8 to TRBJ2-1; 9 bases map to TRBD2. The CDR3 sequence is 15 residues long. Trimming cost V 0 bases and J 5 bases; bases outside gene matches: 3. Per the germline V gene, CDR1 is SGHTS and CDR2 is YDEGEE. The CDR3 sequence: CASSLGLAGNNEQFF. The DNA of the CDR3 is TGTGCCAGCAGCTTGGGCCTAGCGGGAAACAATGAGCAGTTCTTC.

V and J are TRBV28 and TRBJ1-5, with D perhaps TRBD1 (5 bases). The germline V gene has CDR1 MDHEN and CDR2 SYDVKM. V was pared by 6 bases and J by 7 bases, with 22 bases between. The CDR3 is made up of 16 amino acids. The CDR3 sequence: CASSPYPSRVRQPQHF. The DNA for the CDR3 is TGTGCCAGCAGCCCTTACCCTTCCAGGGTACGGCAGCCCCAGCATTTT.

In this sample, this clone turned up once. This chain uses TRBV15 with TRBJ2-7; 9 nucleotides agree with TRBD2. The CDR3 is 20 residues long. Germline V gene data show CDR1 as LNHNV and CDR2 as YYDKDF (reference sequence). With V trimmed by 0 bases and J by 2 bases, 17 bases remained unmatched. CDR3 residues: CATSRDRTADRAGGPYEQYF. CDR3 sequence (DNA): TGTGCCACCAGCAGAGATAGAACGGCAGACCGAGCGGGAGGTCCCTACGAGCAGTACTTC. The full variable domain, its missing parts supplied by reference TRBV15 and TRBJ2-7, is DAMVIQNPRYQVTQFGKPVTLSCSQTLNHNVMYWYQQKSSQAPKLLFHYYDKDFNNEADTPDNFQSRRPNTSFCFLDIRSPGLGDTAMYLCATSRDRTADRAGGPYEQYFGPGTRLTVT.

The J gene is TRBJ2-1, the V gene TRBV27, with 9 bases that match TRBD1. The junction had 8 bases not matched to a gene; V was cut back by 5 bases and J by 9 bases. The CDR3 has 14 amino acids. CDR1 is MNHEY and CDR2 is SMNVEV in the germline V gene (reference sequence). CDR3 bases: TGTGCCAGCAGTACAACAGACAGGGGGTTTGAGCAGTTCTTC. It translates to CASSTTDRGFEQFF.

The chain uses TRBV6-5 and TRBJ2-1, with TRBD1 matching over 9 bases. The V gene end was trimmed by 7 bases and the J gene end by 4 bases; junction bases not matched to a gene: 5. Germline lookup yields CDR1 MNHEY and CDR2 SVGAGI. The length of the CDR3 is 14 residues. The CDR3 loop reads CASIPGQGYNEQFF. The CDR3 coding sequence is TGTGCCAGCATTCCGGGACAGGGTTACAATGAGCAGTTCTTC.

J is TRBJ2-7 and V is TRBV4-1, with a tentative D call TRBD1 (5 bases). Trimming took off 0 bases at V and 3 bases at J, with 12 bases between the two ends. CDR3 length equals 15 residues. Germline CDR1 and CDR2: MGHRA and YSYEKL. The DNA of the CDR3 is TGCGCCAGCAGCCAAGATACAGGTCTCGGCTACGAGCAGTACTTC. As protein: CASSQDTGLGYEQYF.

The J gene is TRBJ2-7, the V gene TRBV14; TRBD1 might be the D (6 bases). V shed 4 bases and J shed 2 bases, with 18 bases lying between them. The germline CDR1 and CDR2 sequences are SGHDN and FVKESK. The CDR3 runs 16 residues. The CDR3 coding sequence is TGTGCCAGCAGCCCAATCCGAGGGGGTCTTACCTACGAGCAGTACTTC. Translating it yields CASSPIRGGLTYEQYF.

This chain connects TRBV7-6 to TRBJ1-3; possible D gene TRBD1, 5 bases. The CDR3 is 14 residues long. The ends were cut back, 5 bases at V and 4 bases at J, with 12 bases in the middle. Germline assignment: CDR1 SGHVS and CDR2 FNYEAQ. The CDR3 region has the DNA TGTGCCAGCAGCCCCGGGACCGGGGGAAACACCATATATTTT. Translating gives CASSPGTGGNTIYF.

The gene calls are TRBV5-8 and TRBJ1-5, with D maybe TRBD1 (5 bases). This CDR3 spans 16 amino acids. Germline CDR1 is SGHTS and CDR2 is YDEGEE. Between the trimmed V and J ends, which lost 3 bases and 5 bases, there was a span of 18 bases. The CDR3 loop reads CASSWTSGAEDQPQHF. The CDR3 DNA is TGTGCCAGCAGCTGGACGTCCGGGGCAGAAGATCAGCCCCAGCATTTT. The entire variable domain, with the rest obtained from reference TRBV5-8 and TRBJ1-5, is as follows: EAGVTQSPTHLIKTRGQQATLRCSPISGHTSVYWYQQALGLGLQFLLWYDEGEERNRGNFPPRFSGRQFPNYSSELNVNALELEDSALYLCASSWTSGAEDQPQHFGDGTRLSIL.

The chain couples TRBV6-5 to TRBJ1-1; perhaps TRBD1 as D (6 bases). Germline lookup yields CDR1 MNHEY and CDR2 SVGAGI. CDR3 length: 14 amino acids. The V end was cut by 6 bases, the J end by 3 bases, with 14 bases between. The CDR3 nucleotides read TGTGCCAGCAGCCTAATATCAGGGGACACTGAAGCTTTCTTT. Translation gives CASSLISGDTEAFF.

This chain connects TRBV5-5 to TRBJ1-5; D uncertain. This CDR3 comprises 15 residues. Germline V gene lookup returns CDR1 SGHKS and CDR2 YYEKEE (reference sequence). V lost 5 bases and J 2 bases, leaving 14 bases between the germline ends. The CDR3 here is CASRTTLFGNQPQHF. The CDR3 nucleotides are TGTGCCAGCAGGACGACCCTGTTCGGCAATCAGCCCCAGCATTTT.